Shown below are 11 T cell receptor beta chains from a single sample sequenced in a study of CD8 T cells in Susac syndrome. After extraction with the RNeasy kit, 0.5 to 1 ug of the RNA was reverse transcribed using random hexamers. MiXCR, applied by TCRdb to the immunoSEQ multiplex PCR reads, yields one record per CDR3 protein. The sample lists over 300,000 distinct CDR3 sequences, about 90% seen once, with 0.065% in the top ten. Sequenced material: CD4+ T cells from PBMCs. The receptors originated from a human donor with multiple sclerosis.

This chain links TRBV7-3 with TRBJ2-7; either TRBD1 or TRBD2 may fit D (6 bases each). The CDR3 sequence is 14 residues long. V dropped 1 base and J dropped 5 bases, with 12 bases sitting between them. Germline V gene data show CDR1 as SGHTA and CDR2 as FQGTGA. CDR3 region: CASSLSPGANEQYF. Here the CDR3 DNA reads TGTGCCAGCAGCTTAAGTCCGGGGGCGAACGAGCAGTACTTC. The full variable domain, its missing parts supplied by reference TRBV7-3 and TRBJ2-7, is GAGVSQTPSNKVTEKGKYVELRCDPISGHTALYWYRQSLGQGPEFLIYFQGTGAADDSGLPNDRFFAVRPEGSVSTLKIQRTERGDSAVYLCASSLSPGANEQYFGPGTRLTVT.

J is TRBJ2-6 and V is TRBV12-3 or TRBV12-4, with 8 bases fitting TRBD1. The CDR3 extends over 16 amino acids. J gave up 0 bases and V 3 bases, and 1 base lay outside the gene matches. DNA for the CDR3: TGTGCCAGCAGTTTTACAGGGGGCTCTGGGGCCAACGTCCTGACTTTC. Amino acids: CASSFTGGSGANVLTF.

The chain couples TRBV14 to TRBJ2-1; 7 bases are shared with TRBD2. The CDR3 spans 16 residues. The germline CDR1 and CDR2 sequences are SGHDN and FVKESK. V gave up 0 bases and J gave up 5 bases; unmatched junction bases: 7. DNA of the CDR3: TGTGCCAGCAGCCAAGAGTTACCGGGGGGAGACAATGAGCAGTTCTTC. It encodes CASSQELPGGDNEQFF.

This sequence joins TRBV14 and TRBJ2-5, with D unresolved. CDR3 length equals 15 residues. The germline CDR1 and CDR2 sequences are SGHDN and FVKESK. The V end lost 4 bases, the J end lost 1 base, and 13 bases lay between the germline ends. The CDR3 nucleotides read TGTGCCAGCAGCCTTTCGGGCCGCATCCAAGAGACCCAGTACTTC. This encodes CASSLSGRIQETQYF.

The rearrangement links TRBV7-3 to TRBJ2-5, with 10 positions matching TRBD2. CDR3 size: 15 residues. The germline gives CDR1 SGHTA, CDR2 FQGTGA. Trimming cost V 6 bases and J 2 bases; bases outside gene matches: 6. The CDR3 region is CASSTLAGEQETQYF. CDR3 in DNA: TGTGCCAGCAGTACGCTAGCGGGAGAACAAGAGACCCAGTACTTC.

The chain joins TRBV29-1 to TRBJ1-4, with unresolved D. Germline CDR1 is SQVTM and CDR2 is ANQGSEA. The CDR3 runs to 14 residues. V lost 7 bases and J lost 6, with 18 bases in between. CDR3: CSALSFGGDEKLFF. CDR3 sequence (DNA): TGCAGCGCACTTTCATTTGGCGGGGATGAAAAACTGTTTTTT.

V gene TRBV29-1 combines with J gene TRBJ2-5; TRBD2 might be the D (5 bases). Germline V gene data show CDR1 as SQVTM and CDR2 as ANQGSEA. Trimming left V 3 bases short and J 4 bases short, with 12 bases between. This CDR3 region has 13 residues. The CDR3 nucleotides read TGCAGCGTTGAGATCTTGGCGGGAGAGACCCAGTACTTC. Its protein product is CSVEILAGETQYF.

Note on this clonotype: No conserved phenylalanine or tryptophan ends this CDR3, so it is likely a read error. This rearrangement joins TRBV5-1 to TRBJ2-3; D gene ambiguous. The CDR3 totals 12 residues. Trimming removed 2 bases at V and 4 bases at J, with 5 bases between. Per the germline V gene, CDR1 is SGHRS and CDR2 is YFSETQ. The CDR3 sequence is CASSFNADTQYS. CDR3 coding DNA: TGCGCCAGCAGCTTTAACGCAGATACGCAGTATTCT.

The chain combines TRBV7-9 with TRBJ2-1; D is perhaps TRBD2 (6 bases). Germline V gene data show CDR1 as SEHNR and CDR2 as FQNEAQ (reference sequence). This CDR3 has 15 residues. Trimming shortened V by 5 bases and J by 13 bases, and 24 bases separated the two germline ends. CDR3 region: CASSRDWGSSRYQFF. The CDR3 coding sequence is TGTGCCAGCAGCAGGGACTGGGGTTCGTCTAGATATCAGTTCTTC.

V gene TRBV12-3 or TRBV12-4 combines with J gene TRBJ1-1, with D perhaps matching TRBD1 (6 bases). Trimming removed 6 bases at V and 5 bases at J, with 16 bases between. The CDR3 contains 14 residues. For the CDR3, the DNA is TGTGCCAGCAGCCCCCACTCGGGGGCGACTGAAGCTTTCTTT. Translation gives CASSPHSGATEAFF.

The chain uses TRBV7-8 and TRBJ2-3, with 9 nucleotides matching TRBD2. Germline-derived CDR1 and CDR2 are SGHVS and FQNEAQ. The CDR3 is 16 amino acids. Germline trimming cut 2 bases from V and 3 bases from J; bases unmatched to any gene: 6. The CDR3 loop reads CASSLQGTSLTDTQYF. In nucleotides, the CDR3 is TGTGCCAGCAGCTTACAAGGGACTAGCCTGACAGATACGCAGTATTTT.